This record looks at one T cell receptor beta chain sequence and its context. This clone's antigen is unknown. No much larger clone is present one base from it, and per-base qualities are unavailable. This record comes from a study of blood T cell repertoires in COVID-19 (TCRdb year 2020). Context from the whole study: Samples from collaborators originated in the United States, Italy and Spain and spanned both the acute and convalescent phases of COVID-19. The prospective study material was composed of cDNA or gDNA derived from T cells, B-cell-depleted T cells, or PBMCs. Deeply sampled blood TCRbeta repertoires from subjects exposed to, actively infected with, or recovered from COVID-19 were included in the dataset. The repertoires were made available in a free public database intended to serve as a resource for research on the immune response to SARS-CoV-2. The samples were drawn from two sources: the first 160 participants of the ongoing ImmuneRACE study, and fewer than 1,500 subjects contributed by 6 global collaborators. Nearly every sample came with metadata listing a de-identified subject ID, COVID-19 status, age in years and sex. HLA class I and class II types, where available, came from metadata supplied by the sample provider rather than from assay-based typing.

The immunoSEQ Assay, a bias-controlled multiplex PCR, was used to amplify TCRbeta CDR3 regions from genomic DNA. For the original study's pipeline: Within the assay, amplification of reference gene primers was used to estimate how many nucleated cells each sample contained. To quantify the absolute abundance of each unique TCRbeta CDR3 rearrangement, sequence reads were collapsed and filtered. Productive Simpson clonality was computed per sample as the square root of Simpson's diversity index over productive rearrangements. TCRdb retrieved this table from immuneACCESS and kept in-frame rearrangements only. Not all clones are present; in checked studies, unresolved V genes account for under half, and no reason is known for the remainder. The V and J calls and the clone size are those of that table, but D and trimming were determined from the DNA. The sample yields about 200,000 clones; around 81% were counted once. Together, the top ten hold 6% to 8% of the sample.

V loses 6 bases of germline sequence and J loses 3 bases, and the interval between the two ends is 17 bases. From a lookup of the germline V gene, CDR1 and CDR2 are MNHEY and SVGAGI. The CDR3, from cysteine to phenylalanine, totals 15 residues. Only the CDR3 DNA stays, 45 bases, in frame from base 1. The full study reports these points: The amount of clinical and demographic metadata varied by source and participant and was provided uncurated.

Participants in the prospective study were enrolled through a virtual design, were aged roughly 18 to 90 years, and lived in approximately 25 United States geographic areas. To assign participants to cohorts, the prospective study relied on clinical history that participants themselves reported in a screening survey and a study questionnaire. ImmuneRACE Cohort 3 recovered participants were defined by two consecutive negative NP/OP PCR tests, healthcare professional clearance, or symptom resolution. In the prospective study, whole blood, serum and a nasopharyngeal or oropharyngeal swab were collected from each participant by mobile phlebotomists. Prospective study participants could optionally give additional blood draws and questionnaires over a roughly two-month period. Before DNA extraction, blood samples from the prospective study were shipped at room temperature or frozen.

Source material: PBMCs or T cells enriched from blood (not recorded which). The sequence derives from a man between 40 and 49 years old who had recovered from COVID-19. The sequence joins TRBV6-5 to TRBJ2-5; tentative D gene TRBD1, with 7 bases matching. The CDR3 sequence is CASRNRGTEKETQYF. The nucleotides read TGTGCCAGCAGAAATCGCGGGACAGAAAAAGAGACCCAGTACTTC.